Each of the 2 T cell receptor beta chains below was sequenced from the same sample in a study of T cells after yellow fever vaccination. TCRdb reprocessed the 5' RACE reads via MiXCR and lists one record per CDR3 protein. This sample yields 550,000 to 750,000 distinct CDR3 sequences, of which about 14% are seen a single time; over 11% belongs to the top ten. The material was PBMCs, obtained on the day of the yellow fever booster vaccination. The receptor set was obtained from a man aged 25-45 years who received the YFV17D yellow fever vaccine.

This sequence joins TRBV5-1 and TRBJ2-2; D remains ambiguous. There are 13 residues in the CDR3. Germline V CDR1 and CDR2: SGHRS, YFSETQ. The V end was cut by 4 bases, the J end by 6 bases, with 10 bases between. The CDR3 protein is CASSLLAAGELFF. The CDR3 region has the DNA TGCGCCAGCAGCCTGCTTGCTGCCGGGGAGCTGTTTTTT.

As to this clonotype: Relative to the germline gene, one junction end is altered; a read error may explain this. This rearrangement joins TRBV20-1 to TRBJ2-3; 10 nucleotides match TRBD2. The germline gives CDR1 DFQATT, CDR2 SNEGSKA (reference sequence). CDR3 length: 16 amino acids. For the CDR3, the DNA is TGCTGTGCTAGAGACGCGAGCGGGAGGGTCACAGATACGCAGTATTTT. It is translated as CCARDASGRVTDTQYF.